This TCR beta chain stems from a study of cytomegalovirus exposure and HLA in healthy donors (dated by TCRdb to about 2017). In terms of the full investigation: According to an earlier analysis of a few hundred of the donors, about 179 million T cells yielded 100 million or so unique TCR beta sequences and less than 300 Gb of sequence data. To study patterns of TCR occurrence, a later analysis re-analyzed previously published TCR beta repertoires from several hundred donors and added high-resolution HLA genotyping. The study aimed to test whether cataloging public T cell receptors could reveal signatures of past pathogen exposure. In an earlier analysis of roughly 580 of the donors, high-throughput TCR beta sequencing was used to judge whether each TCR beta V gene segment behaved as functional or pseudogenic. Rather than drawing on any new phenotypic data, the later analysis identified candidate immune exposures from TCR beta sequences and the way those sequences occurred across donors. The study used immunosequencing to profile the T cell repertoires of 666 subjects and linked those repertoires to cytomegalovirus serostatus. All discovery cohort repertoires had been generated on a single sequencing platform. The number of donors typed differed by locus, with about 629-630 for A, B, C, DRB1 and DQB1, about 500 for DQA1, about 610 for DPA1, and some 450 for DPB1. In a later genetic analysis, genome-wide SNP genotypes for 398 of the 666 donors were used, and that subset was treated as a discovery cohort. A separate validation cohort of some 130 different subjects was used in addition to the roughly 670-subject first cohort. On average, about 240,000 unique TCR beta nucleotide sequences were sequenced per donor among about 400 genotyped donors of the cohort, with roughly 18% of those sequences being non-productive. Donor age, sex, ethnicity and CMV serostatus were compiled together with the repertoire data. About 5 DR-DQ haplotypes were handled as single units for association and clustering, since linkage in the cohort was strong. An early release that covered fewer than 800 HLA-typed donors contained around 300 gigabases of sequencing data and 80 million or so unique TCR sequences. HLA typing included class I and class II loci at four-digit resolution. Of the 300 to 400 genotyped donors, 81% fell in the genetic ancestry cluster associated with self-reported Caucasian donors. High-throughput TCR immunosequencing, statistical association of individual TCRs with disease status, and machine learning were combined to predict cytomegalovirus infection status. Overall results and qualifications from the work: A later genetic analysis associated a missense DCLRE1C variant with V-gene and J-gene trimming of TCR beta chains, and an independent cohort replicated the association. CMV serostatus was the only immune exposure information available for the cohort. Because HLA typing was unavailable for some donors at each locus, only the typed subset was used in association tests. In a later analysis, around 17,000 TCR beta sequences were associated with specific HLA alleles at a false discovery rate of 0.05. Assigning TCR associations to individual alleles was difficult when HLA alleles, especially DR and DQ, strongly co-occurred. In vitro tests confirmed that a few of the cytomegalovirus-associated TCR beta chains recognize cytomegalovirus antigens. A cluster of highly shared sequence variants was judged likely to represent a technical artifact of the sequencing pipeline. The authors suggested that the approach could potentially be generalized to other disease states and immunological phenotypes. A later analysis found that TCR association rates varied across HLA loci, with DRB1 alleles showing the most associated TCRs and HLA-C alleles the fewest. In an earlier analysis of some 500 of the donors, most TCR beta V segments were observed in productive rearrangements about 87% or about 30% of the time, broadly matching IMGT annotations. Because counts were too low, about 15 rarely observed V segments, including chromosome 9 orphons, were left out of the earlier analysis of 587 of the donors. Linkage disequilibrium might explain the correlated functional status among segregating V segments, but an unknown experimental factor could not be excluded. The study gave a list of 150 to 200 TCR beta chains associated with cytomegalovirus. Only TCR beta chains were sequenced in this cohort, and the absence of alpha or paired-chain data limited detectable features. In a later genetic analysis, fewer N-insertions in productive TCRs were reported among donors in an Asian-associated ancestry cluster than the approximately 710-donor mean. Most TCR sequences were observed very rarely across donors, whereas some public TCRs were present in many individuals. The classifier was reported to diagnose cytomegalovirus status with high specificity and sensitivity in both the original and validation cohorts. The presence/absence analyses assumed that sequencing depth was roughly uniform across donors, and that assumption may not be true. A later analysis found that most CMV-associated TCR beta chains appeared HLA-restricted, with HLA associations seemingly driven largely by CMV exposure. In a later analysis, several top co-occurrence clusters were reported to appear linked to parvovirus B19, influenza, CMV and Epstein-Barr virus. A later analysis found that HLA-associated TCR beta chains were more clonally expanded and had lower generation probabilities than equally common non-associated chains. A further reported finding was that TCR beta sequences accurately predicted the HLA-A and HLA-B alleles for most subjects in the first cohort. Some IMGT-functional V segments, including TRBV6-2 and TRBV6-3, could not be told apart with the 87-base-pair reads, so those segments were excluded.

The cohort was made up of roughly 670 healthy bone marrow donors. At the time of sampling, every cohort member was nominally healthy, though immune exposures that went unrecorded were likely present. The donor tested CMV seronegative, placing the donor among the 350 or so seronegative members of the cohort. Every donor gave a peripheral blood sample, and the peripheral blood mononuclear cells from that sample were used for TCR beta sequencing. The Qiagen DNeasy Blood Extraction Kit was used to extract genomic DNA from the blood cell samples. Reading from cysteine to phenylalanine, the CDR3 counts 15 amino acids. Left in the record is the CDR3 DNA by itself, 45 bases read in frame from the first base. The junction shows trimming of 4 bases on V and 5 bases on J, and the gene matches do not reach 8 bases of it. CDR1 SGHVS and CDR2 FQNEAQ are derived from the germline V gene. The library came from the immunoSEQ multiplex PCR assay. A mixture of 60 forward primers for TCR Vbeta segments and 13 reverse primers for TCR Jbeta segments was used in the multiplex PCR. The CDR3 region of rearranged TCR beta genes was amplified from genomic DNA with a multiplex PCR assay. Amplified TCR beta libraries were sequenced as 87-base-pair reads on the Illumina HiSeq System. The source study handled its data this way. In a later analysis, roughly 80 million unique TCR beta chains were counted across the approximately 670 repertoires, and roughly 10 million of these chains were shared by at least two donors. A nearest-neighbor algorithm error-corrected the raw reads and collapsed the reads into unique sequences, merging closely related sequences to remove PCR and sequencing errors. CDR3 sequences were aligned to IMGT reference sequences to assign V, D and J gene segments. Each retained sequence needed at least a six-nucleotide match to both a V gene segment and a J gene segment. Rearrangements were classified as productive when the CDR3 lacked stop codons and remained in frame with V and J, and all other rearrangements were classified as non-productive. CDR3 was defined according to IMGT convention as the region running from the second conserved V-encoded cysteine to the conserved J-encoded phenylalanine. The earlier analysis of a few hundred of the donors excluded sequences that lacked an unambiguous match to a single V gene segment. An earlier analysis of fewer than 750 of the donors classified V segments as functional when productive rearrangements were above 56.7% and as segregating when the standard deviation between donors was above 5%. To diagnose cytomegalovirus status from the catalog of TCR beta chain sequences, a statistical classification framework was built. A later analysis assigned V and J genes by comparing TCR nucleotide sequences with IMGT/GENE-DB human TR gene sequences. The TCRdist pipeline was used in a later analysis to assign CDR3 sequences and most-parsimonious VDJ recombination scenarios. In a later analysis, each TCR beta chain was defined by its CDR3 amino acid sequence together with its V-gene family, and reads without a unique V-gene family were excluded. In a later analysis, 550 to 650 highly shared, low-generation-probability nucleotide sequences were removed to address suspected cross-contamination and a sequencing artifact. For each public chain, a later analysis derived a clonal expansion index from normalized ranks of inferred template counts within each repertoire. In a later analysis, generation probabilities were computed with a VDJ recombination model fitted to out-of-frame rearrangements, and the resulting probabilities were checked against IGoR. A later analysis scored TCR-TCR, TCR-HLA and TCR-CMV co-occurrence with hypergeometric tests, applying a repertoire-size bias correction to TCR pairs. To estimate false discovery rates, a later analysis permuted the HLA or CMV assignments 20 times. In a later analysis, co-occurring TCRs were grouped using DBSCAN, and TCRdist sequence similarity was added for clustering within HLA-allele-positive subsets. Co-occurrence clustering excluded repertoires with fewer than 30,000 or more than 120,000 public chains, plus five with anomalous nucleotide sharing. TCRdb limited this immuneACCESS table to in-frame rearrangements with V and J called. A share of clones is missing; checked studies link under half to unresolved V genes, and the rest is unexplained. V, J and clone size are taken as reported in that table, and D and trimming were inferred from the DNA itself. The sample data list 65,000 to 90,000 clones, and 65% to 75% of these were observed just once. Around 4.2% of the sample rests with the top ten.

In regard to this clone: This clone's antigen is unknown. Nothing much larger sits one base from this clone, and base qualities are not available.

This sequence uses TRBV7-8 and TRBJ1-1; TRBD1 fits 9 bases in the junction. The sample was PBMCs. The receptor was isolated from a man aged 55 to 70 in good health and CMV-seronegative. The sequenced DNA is TGTGCCAGCAGCTGGGGGACAGGGCCGGGTACTGAAGCTTTCTTT. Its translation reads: CASSWGTGPGTEAFF.